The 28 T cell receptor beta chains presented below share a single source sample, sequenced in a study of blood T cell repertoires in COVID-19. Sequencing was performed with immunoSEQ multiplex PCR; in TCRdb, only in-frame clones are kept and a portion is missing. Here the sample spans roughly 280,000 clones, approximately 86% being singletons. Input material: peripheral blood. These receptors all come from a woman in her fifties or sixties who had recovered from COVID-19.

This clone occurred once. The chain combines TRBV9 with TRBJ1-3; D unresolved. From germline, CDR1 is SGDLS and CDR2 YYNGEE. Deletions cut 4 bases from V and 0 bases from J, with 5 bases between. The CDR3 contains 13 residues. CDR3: CASSTGSGNTIYF. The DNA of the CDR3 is TGTGCCAGCAGCACTGGCTCTGGAAACACCATATATTTT.

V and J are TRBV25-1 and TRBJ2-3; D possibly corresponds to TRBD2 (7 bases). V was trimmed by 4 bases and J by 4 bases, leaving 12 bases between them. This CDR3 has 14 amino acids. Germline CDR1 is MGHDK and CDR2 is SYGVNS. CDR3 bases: TGTGCCAGCAGTGGGAGGGGGGGCCCAGATACGCAGTATTTT. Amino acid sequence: CASSGRGGPDTQYF.

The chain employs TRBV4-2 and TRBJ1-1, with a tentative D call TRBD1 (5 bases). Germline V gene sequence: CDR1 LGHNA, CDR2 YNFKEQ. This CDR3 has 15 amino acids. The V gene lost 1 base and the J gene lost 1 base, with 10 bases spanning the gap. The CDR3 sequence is CASSQAMGQNTEAFF. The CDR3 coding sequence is TGTGCCAGCAGCCAAGCGATGGGGCAGAACACTGAAGCTTTCTTT.

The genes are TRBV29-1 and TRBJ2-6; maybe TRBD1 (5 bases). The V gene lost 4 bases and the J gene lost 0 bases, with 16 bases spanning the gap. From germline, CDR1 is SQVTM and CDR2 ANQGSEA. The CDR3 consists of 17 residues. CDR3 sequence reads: CSVVSAGSPSGANVLTF. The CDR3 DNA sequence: TGCAGCGTTGTGTCGGCAGGGTCTCCCTCTGGGGCCAACGTCCTGACTTTC.

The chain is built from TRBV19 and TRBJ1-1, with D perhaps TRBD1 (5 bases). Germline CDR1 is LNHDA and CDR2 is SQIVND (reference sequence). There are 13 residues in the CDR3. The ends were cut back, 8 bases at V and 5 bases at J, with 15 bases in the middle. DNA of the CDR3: TGTGCCAGTCCTAACGGGGGAGGGACTGAAGCTTTCTTT. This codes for CASPNGGGTEAFF.

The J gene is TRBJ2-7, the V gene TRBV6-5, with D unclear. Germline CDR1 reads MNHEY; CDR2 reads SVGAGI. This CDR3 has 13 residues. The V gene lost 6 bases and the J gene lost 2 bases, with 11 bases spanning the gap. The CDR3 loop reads CASRTDGTYEQYF. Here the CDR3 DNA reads TGTGCCAGCAGGACTGACGGAACCTACGAGCAGTACTTC.

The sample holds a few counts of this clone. The CDR3 DNA is TGTGCCAGCAGCGCCGACAGCCCCTCTGGGGCCAACGTCCTGACTTTC. Its translation is CASSADSPSGANVLTF. The chain joins TRBV5-4 to TRBJ2-6, with D tentatively TRBD1 (5 bases). The CDR3 contains 16 residues. Germline CDR1 reads SGHNT; CDR2 reads YYREEE (reference sequence). Between the trimmed V and J ends, which lost 4 bases and 0 bases, there was a span of 11 bases.

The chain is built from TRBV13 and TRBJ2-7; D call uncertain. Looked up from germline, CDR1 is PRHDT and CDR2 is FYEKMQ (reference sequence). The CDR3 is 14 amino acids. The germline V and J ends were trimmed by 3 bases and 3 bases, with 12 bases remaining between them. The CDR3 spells CASSFGFGDYEQYF. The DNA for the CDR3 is TGTGCCAGCAGCTTTGGTTTCGGAGACTACGAGCAGTACTTC.

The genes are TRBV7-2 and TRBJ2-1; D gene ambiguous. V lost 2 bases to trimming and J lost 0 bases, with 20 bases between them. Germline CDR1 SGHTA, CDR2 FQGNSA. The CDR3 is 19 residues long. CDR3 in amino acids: CASSLPKRSRPSSYNEQFF. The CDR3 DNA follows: TGTGCCAGCAGCTTACCGAAAAGATCTAGACCCAGCTCCTACAATGAGCAGTTCTTC.

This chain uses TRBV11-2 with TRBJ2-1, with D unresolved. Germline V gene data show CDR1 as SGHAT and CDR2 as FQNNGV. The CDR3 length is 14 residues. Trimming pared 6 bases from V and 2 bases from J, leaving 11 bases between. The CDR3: CASSSGLPYNEQFF. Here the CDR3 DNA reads TGTGCCAGCAGTTCAGGTCTTCCCTACAATGAGCAGTTCTTC.

This chain's CDR3 is CASSSTTFGTGIVSGEQFF. In DNA, the CDR3 is TGTGCCAGCTCATCAACCACCTTCGGGACAGGGATTGTGAGCGGTGAGCAGTTCTTC. V usage is TRBV18 and J usage is TRBJ2-1; 9 nucleotides align to TRBD1. CDR1 KGHSH and CDR2 LQKENI come from the germline V gene. With 5 bases clipped from V and 9 bases from J, the junction kept 23 bases outside the gene matches. This CDR3 comprises 19 residues. The full variable domain, completed using reference TRBV18 and TRBJ2-1, is NAGVMQNPRHLVRRRGQEARLRCSPMKGHSHVYWYRQLPEEGLKFMVYLQKENIIDESGMPKERFSAEFPKEGPSILRIQQVVRGDSAAYFCASSSTTFGTGIVSGEQFFGPGTRLTVL.

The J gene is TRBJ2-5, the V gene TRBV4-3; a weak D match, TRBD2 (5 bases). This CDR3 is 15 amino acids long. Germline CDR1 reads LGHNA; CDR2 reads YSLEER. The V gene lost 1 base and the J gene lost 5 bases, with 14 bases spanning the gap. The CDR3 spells CASSQATRERETQYF. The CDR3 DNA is TGCGCCAGCAGCCAAGCTACTAGGGAGAGGGAGACCCAGTACTTC.

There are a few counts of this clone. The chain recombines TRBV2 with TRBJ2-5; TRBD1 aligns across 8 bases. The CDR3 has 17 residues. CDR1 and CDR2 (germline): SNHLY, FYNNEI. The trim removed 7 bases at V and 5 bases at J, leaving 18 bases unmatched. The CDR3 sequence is CASTLSRDRLSVETQYF. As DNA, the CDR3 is TGTGCCAGCACGCTTAGCCGGGACAGGTTATCGGTGGAGACCCAGTACTTC. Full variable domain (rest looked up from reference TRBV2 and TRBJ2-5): EPEVTQTPSHQVTQMGQEVILRCVPISNHLYFYWYRQILGQKVEFLVSFYNNEISEKSEIFDDQFSVERPDGSNFTLKIRSTKLEDSAMYFCASTLSRDRLSVETQYFGPGTRLLVL.

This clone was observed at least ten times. CDR3 in amino acids: CASSRDSPMNTEAFF. Here the CDR3 DNA reads TGTGCCAGCAGCCGGGACAGCCCCATGAACACTGAAGCTTTCTTT. This chain joins TRBV2 and TRBJ1-1; 7 bases match TRBD1. CDR3 size: 15 residues. Germline CDR1 is SNHLY and CDR2 is FYNNEI. The J segment lost 0 bases and the V segment lost 6 bases, leaving 7 bases of the junction unmatched. The complete variable domain, with remaining parts taken from reference TRBV2 and TRBJ1-1, reads EPEVTQTPSHQVTQMGQEVILRCVPISNHLYFYWYRQILGQKVEFLVSFYNNEISEKSEIFDDQFSVERPDGSNFTLKIRSTKLEDSAMYFCASSRDSPMNTEAFFGQGTRLTVV.

This CDR3 is CASSLGALHYTDTQYF. The DNA for the CDR3 is TGCGCCAGCAGCTTGGGGGCACTGCATTACACAGATACGCAGTATTTT. The rearrangement joins TRBV5-1 to TRBJ2-3, with D unresolved. V lost 0 bases and J lost 2, with 13 bases in between. The CDR3 runs 16 residues. Germline V CDR1 and CDR2: SGHRS, YFSETQ.

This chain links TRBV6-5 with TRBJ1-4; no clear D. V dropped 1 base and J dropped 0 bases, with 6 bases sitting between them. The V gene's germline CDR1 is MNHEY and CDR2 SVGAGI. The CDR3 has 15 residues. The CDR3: CASSYFSATNEKLFF. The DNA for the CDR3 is TGTGCCAGCAGTTACTTCTCAGCAACTAATGAAAAACTGTTTTTT.

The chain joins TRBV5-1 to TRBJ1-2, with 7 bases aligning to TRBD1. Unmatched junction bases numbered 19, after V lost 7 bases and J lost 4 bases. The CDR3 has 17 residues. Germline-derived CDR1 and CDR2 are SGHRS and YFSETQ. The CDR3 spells CASHPLTGVPWGYGYTF. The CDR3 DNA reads TGCGCCAGCCACCCTCTCACAGGGGTCCCGTGGGGCTATGGCTACACCTTC.

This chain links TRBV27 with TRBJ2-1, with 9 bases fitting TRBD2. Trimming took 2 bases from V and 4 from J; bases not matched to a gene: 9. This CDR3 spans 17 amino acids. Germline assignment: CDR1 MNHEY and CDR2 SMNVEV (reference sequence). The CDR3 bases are TGTGCCAGCAGTTTACTGGCGGGGGGGCTTGGATACAATGAGCAGTTCTTC. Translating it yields CASSLLAGGLGYNEQFF.

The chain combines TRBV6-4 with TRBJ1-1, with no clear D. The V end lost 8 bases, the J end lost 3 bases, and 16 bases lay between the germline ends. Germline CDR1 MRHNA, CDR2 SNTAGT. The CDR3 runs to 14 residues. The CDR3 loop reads CASPGSEADTEAFF. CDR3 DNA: TGTGCCAGCCCCGGAAGTGAGGCAGACACTGAAGCTTTCTTT.

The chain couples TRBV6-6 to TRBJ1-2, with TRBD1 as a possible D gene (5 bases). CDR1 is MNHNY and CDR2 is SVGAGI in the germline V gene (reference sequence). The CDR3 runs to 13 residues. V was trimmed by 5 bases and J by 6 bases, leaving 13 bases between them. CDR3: CASSPKGANGYTF. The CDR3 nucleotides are TGTGCCAGCAGTCCCAAAGGGGCTAATGGCTACACCTTC.

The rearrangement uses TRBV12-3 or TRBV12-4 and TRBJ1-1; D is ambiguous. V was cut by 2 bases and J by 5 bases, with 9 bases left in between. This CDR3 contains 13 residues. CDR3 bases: TGTGCCAGCAGTTTACGGGGAGGGACTGAAGCTTTCTTT. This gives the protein CASSLRGGTEAFF.

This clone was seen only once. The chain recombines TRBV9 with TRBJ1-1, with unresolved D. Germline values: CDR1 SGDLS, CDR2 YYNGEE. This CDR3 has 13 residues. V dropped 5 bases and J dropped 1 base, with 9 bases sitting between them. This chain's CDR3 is CASSHDTNTEAFF. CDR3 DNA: TGTGCCAGCAGTCACGACACGAACACTGAAGCTTTCTTT.

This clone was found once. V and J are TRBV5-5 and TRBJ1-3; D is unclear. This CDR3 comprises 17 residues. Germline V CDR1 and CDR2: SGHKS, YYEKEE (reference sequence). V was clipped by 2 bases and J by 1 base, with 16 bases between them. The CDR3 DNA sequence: TGTGCCAGCAGCTTTTTCGACCCGAGGCTATCTGGAAACACCATATATTTT. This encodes CASSFFDPRLSGNTIYF.

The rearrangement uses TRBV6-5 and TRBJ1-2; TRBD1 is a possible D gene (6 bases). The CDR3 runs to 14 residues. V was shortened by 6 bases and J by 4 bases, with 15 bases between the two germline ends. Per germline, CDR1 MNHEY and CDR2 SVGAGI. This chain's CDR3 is CASSRQATAYGYTF. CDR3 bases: TGTGCCAGCAGCAGACAGGCCACCGCCTATGGCTACACCTTC.

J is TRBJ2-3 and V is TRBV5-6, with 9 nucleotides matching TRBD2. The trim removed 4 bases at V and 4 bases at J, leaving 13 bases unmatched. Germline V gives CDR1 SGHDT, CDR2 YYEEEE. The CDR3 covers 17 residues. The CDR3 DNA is TGTGCCAGCAGCAAATTGTTTAGCGGGGGAGGCGCAGATACGCAGTATTTT. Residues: CASSKLFSGGGADTQYF.

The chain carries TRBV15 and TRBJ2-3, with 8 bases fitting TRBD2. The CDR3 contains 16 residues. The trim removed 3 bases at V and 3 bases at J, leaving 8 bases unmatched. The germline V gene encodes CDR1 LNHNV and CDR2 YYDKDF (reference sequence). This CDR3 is CATSSKISGKTDTQYF. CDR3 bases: TGTGCCACCAGCAGTAAGATTAGCGGGAAAACAGATACGCAGTATTTT.

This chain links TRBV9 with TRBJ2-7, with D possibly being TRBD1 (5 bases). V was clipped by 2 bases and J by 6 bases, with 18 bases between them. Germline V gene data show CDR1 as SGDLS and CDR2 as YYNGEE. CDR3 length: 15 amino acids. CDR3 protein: CASSVRPRFDSEQYF. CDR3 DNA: TGTGCCAGCAGCGTCAGACCCCGCTTCGACAGCGAGCAGTACTTC.

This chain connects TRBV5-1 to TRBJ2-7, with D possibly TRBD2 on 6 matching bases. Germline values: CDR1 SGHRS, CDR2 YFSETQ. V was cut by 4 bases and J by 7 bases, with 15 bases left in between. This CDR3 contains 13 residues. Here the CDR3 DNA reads TGCGCCAGCAGCCCGCGTCCCGGGGGAGAGCAGTACTTC. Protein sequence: CASSPRPGGEQYF.